Below, 8 T cell receptor beta chains from the same sample are listed, as sequenced in a study of T cells after yellow fever vaccination. TCRdb ran MiXCR on the 5' RACE reads and lists one entry per CDR3 protein. The profile covers 150,000 to 200,000 distinct CDR3 sequences, with roughly 9.6% appearing a single time and roughly a third taken by the ten largest. The sample was CD8+ T cells sorted from PBMCs, taken 15 days after the yellow fever booster vaccination. The receptor set was obtained from a young man who received the YFV17D yellow fever vaccine.

This clonotype was recorded a few times. The CDR3 reads CASRKQGGDTEAFF. The CDR3 region has the DNA TGTGCCAGCAGGAAACAGGGGGGTGACACTGAAGCTTTCTTT. This rearrangement joins TRBV21-1 to TRBJ1-1; the table gives TRBD1 as D, unverified against the DNA. TRBV21-1 is designated a pseudogene. The CDR3 has 14 amino acids.

This clonotype has just a few counts. This chain uses TRBV7-9 with TRBJ2-1, with D possibly TRBD2 on 5 matching bases. This CDR3 comprises 18 residues. With 5 bases removed from V and 1 base from J, the gap between germline ends came to 21 bases. The V gene's germline CDR1 is SEHNR and CDR2 FQNEAQ (reference sequence). The CDR3 loop is CASSATALASFSYNEQFF. The CDR3 DNA reads TGTGCCAGCAGCGCCACTGCTTTAGCGAGTTTTTCCTACAATGAGCAGTTCTTC.

The chain employs TRBV4-1 and TRBJ1-1; D remains unclear. V lost 1 base, J lost 2 bases, and 17 bases lay in between. CDR1 and CDR2 (germline): MGHRA, YSYEKL. This CDR3 is 17 amino acids long. DNA for the CDR3: TGCGCCAGCAGCCAAGTCCTCCCCTGGACTTCCAACACTGAAGCTTTCTTT. Its translation: CASSQVLPWTSNTEAFF.

This clonotype was observed a handful of times. The chain links TRBV7-3 to TRBJ2-3; TRBD2 is a possible D gene (6 bases). There are 14 residues in the CDR3. The V and J ends lost 2 bases and 10 bases respectively, with 16 bases between them. CDR1 SGHTA and CDR2 FQGTGA come from the germline V gene. The DNA for the CDR3 is TGTGCCAGCAGCTTAGGAGGGAGCACTTGGGCGCAGTATTTT. Residues: CASSLGGSTWAQYF. Based on the CDR3 plus reference TRBV7-3 and TRBJ2-3, the full variable domain is GAGVSQTPSNKVTEKGKYVELRCDPISGHTALYWYRQSLGQGPEFLIYFQGTGAADDSGLPNDRFFAVRPEGSVSTLKIQRTERGDSAVYLCASSLGGSTWAQYFGPGTRLTVL.

This clonotype has only a few counts. The rearrangement joins TRBV9 to TRBJ2-3, with 8 bases matching TRBD2. The germline gives CDR1 SGDLS, CDR2 YYNGEE. CDR3 length equals 18 residues. V shed 3 bases and J 6 bases; nucleotides not matched to a gene: 18. CDR3 loop: CASSGARTGLGSFDTQYF. The CDR3 coding sequence is TGTGCCAGCAGCGGAGCCCGCACGGGACTAGGCTCGTTTGATACGCAGTATTTT.

This CDR3 is CASSLEGLRLETQYF. As DNA, the CDR3 is TGTGCCAGCAGCTTAGAGGGACTCCGGTTGGAGACCCAGTACTTC. This rearrangement joins TRBV13 to TRBJ2-5; D possibly corresponds to TRBD2 (6 bases). Trimming removed 1 base at V and 5 bases at J, with 14 bases between. This CDR3 is 15 amino acids long. Germline lookup yields CDR1 PRHDT and CDR2 FYEKMQ (reference sequence).

The rearrangement links TRBV7-2 to TRBJ2-7; D gene unclear. The V and J ends lost 3 bases and 6 bases respectively, with 12 bases between them. The CDR3 has 13 amino acids. Per germline, CDR1 SGHTA and CDR2 FQGNSA. The CDR3 nucleotides read TGTGCCAGCAGCTTGGGGTCCCGTTCCGAGCAGTACGTC. Translated, it gives CASSLGSRSEQYV.

This rearrangement joins TRBV5-4 to TRBJ1-1, with 7 nucleotides matching TRBD1. After removal of 3 bases from V and 5 bases from J, the junction contained 10 bases not matched to a gene. Germline CDR1 SGHNT, CDR2 YYREEE (reference sequence). This CDR3 comprises 15 residues. CDR3 residues: CASSSEGATGTEAFF. The CDR3 DNA is TGTGCCAGCAGCTCAGAGGGGGCGACGGGTACTGAAGCTTTCTTT.